The rows below give T cell receptor beta chains drawn from one sample of a study of OX40 agonist ivuxolimab in advanced cancers. Only in-frame clones appear in the TCRdb table, and some are missing; sequencing was by immunoSEQ multiplex PCR. The sample consists of more than 60,000 clones, roughly nine tenths of them appearing once. The source was CD4+ or CD8+ T cells sorted from blood, collected in a trial of the OX40 agonist ivuxolimab. The receptors shown here come from an adult with an advanced solid tumor such as melanoma, head and neck, liver or kidney cancer. Both conserved end residues are part of each CDR3. A D gene is named only where the DNA matches it firmly. The size field is filled for only some rows; it gives once, few, many or a size class.

NA,TRBJ2-3,TRBV15,NA,CATSPSPFTDTQYF
NA,TRBJ2-1,TRBV30,NA,CVRGHRGTYNEQFF
NA,TRBJ2-3,TRBV7-2,NA,CASSRDPLLSSTDTQYF
once,TRBJ2-4,TRBV7-2,TRBD2,CASSFGRWDIQYF
few,TRBJ1-1,TRBV12-5,NA,CASGPSYKQAFF
NA,TRBJ2-1,TRBV2,NA,CASSSYNEQFF
NA,TRBJ2-5,TRBV9,NA,CASSVATGGETQYF
NA,TRBJ1-4,TRBV19,NA,CASRNPSTNEKLFF
NA,TRBJ2-2,TRBV14,NA,CASSQDRRNTGELFF
NA,TRBJ2-1,TRBV27,NA,CASRPKSLDYNEQFF
once,TRBJ2-3,TRBV19,NA,CASTDIAADTQYF
NA,TRBJ1-1,TRBV5-1,NA,CASSLGVNTEAFF
NA,TRBJ2-7,TRBV15,NA,CATTPGLGPVEQYF
NA,TRBJ2-1,TRBV6-5,TRBD2,CASRLAGVHNEQFF
once,TRBJ1-2,TRBV19,TRBD1,CASRTGTVNYGYTF
NA,TRBJ2-7,TRBV5-6,TRBD1,CASSTGTGAYEQYF
NA,TRBJ2-7,TRBV7-2,TRBD2,CASSLLGGTSGNEQYF
NA,TRBJ1-5,TRBV6-5,NA,CASSYKQGDNQPQHF
NA,TRBJ2-2,TRBV5-6,NA,CASSHSNGELFF
NA,TRBJ2-7,TRBV7-3,NA,CASSPHRDPYEQYF
NA,TRBJ2-6,TRBV6-1,NA,CASSVLSGANVLTF
NA,TRBJ2-1,TRBV7-6,TRBD2,CASSRGRHNEQFF
NA,TRBJ1-2,TRBV19,NA,CASSIAREHGYTF
once,TRBJ2-7,TRBV19,TRBD2,CASSIQRTSGGYEQYF
NA,TRBJ2-7,TRBV27,TRBD1,CASSRQGYEQYF
NA,TRBJ2-5,TRBV14,NA,CASSPYWEETQYF
once,TRBJ1-4,TRBV19,TRBD1,CASRLQGAIDEKLFF
NA,TRBJ2-7,TRBV5-5,NA,CASSLKAWEQYF
NA,TRBJ1-5,TRBV7-2,TRBD1,CASSLGGTGGYQPQHF
NA,TRBJ1-5,TRBV28,NA,CASSPTSLIWPQHF
NA,TRBJ2-1,TRBV18,NA,CASSSPGVANQFF
few,TRBJ1-2,TRBV7-8,NA,CASSLNINYGYTF